This T cell receptor beta chain was identified in a study of regulatory T cells in long-lasting Graves disease. Whole-study results and caveats: New patients shared fewer public clonotypes (roughly 910) than persistent patients did (about 2,700).

This CDR3 spans 15 amino acids. The germline CDR1 and CDR2 sequences are SGHRS and YFSETQ. The junction had 4 bases not matched to a gene; V was cut back by 0 bases and J by 3 bases. Construction of TCR beta libraries relied on iRepertoire HTBI primers and on Arm-PCR targeting CDR3 regions. Original processing methods: Samples revealed 60 to 70 TRBV and fewer than 15 TRBJ segments. TCRdb reprocessed the multiplex PCR reads with MiXCR, giving one entry per CDR3 protein. TCRdb's processing, not the authors' own work, is the source of the V and J calls. This sample has 350,000 to 450,000 distinct CDR3 sequences, with 15% found just once. The time point was: newly diagnosed GD, antithyroid drugs for less than 3 months. TCR sequences were obtained from RNA taken from PBMCs. The authors drew 9 to 9.5 milliliters of peripheral blood into EDTA tubes. This clonotype was seen a few times. Its specificity is not known.

This same sample was also taken into another study, of T cells in Graves' hyperthyroidism and ophthalmopathy. Per that paper: RT-PCR in the first round (using the HTBI primer set) targeted the TCR CDR3.

The material was peripheral blood mononuclear cells (PBMCs), obtained at new diagnosis, from a patient treated with antithyroid drugs. The TCR comes from a woman between 40 and 50 years old with Graves disease. The J gene is TRBJ1-1, the V gene TRBV5-1, with TRBD1 identical over 8 bases. CDR3 bases: TGCGCCAGCAGCTTGGCCGCGACAGGGGACACTGAAGCTTTCTTT. This codes for CASSLAATGDTEAFF.